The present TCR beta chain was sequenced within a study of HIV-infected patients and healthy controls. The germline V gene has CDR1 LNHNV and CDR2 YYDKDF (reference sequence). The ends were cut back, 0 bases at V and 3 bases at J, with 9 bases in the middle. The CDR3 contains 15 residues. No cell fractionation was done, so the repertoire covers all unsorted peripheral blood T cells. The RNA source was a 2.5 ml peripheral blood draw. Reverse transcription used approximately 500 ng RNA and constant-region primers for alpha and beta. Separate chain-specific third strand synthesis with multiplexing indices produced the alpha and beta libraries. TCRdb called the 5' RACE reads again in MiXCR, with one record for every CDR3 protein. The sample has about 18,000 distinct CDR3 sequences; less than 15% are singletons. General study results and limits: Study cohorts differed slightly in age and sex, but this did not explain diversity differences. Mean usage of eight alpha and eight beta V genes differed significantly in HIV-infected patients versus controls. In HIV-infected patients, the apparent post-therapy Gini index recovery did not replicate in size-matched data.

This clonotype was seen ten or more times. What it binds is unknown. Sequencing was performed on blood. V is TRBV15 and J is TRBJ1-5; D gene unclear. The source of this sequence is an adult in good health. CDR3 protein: CATSRDYGNNQPQHF. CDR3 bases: TGTGCCACCAGCAGAGATTACGGGAACAATCAGCCCCAGCATTTT.